This entry lists 18 T cell receptor beta chains sequenced from one sample in a study of T cells in localized non-small cell lung cancer. TCRdb's copy holds only in-frame clones and misses some; the assay was immunoSEQ multiplex PCR. The data contain about 43,000 clones, about 91% of them seen just once; the ten biggest clones take up about 10%. The sequences come from PBMCs, collected before any cancer treatment. The receptors shown here come from a woman aged 40-69 years with stage II lung adenocarcinoma.

This chain joins TRBV5-8 and TRBJ1-2, with D uncertain. Trimming cost V 6 bases and J 8 bases, with 14 bases left between them. This CDR3 has 12 amino acids. The germline gives CDR1 SGHTS, CDR2 YDEGEE. The CDR3 spells CASTPEVGGYTF. DNA of the CDR3: TGTGCCAGCACCCCCGAGGTGGGAGGCTACACCTTC.

J is TRBJ2-6 and V is TRBV19; 8 positions agree with TRBD2. Germline CDR1 and CDR2: LNHDA and SQIVND (reference sequence). This CDR3 contains 14 residues. Trimming at V came to 8 bases and at J to 3 bases, leaving 3 bases not matched to a gene. The CDR3 here is CASHAGGGANVLTF. Here the CDR3 DNA reads TGTGCCAGTCACGCGGGGGGTGGGGCCAACGTCCTGACTTTC.

The count of this clone is one. V and J are TRBV13 and TRBJ1-4; perhaps TRBD1 as D (5 bases). V was pared by 4 bases and J by 8 bases, with 14 bases between. This CDR3 has 14 residues. Germline V gene sequence: CDR1 PRHDT, CDR2 FYEKMQ (reference sequence). CDR3 sequence (DNA): TGTGCCAGCAGCTCCGGGGCCCCATGGGAAAAACTGTTTTTT. Translating it yields CASSSGAPWEKLFF.

This chain connects TRBV19 to TRBJ1-3, with unresolved D. The germline V gene has CDR1 LNHDA and CDR2 SQIVND (reference sequence). CDR3 length: 14 residues. V gave up 6 bases and J gave up 0 bases, with 9 bases separating them. The CDR3 spells CASSEMVSGNTIYF. CDR3 bases: TGTGCCAGTAGCGAGATGGTCTCTGGAAACACCATATATTTT.

The genes are TRBV10-3 and TRBJ2-5; D might be TRBD2 (9 bases). This CDR3 is built from 16 residues. Trimming took 5 bases from V and 1 from J, leaving 17 bases between them. Germline assignment: CDR1 ENHRY and CDR2 SYGVKD. CDR3 sequence reads: CAISQGARGGQETQYF. CDR3 sequence (DNA): TGTGCCATCAGTCAGGGGGCGCGGGGGGGCCAAGAGACCCAGTACTTC.

This clone occurred once. This chain joins TRBV5-8 and TRBJ1-5; TRBD1 aligns across 9 bases. CDR1 is SGHTS, CDR2 YDEGEE, per germline. The V gene end was trimmed by 5 bases and the J gene end by 2 bases; junction bases not matched to a gene: 8. CDR3 length: 16 amino acids. CDR3: CASRPADRGGNQPQHF. The CDR3 coding sequence is TGTGCCAGCAGACCCGCGGACAGGGGAGGCAATCAGCCCCAGCATTTT.

The chain combines TRBV5-1 with TRBJ2-5, with D possibly called TRBD1 or TRBD2 (5 bases each). With 2 bases removed from V and 4 bases from J, the gap between germline ends came to 12 bases. Germline values: CDR1 SGHRS, CDR2 YFSETQ. This CDR3 contains 14 residues. This chain's CDR3 is CASSLNPGAETQYF. CDR3 DNA: TGCGCCAGCAGCTTAAACCCCGGGGCAGAGACCCAGTACTTC. The full variable domain, with the rest looked up from reference TRBV5-1 and TRBJ2-5, is KAGVTQTPRYLIKTRGQQVTLSCSPISGHRSVSWYQQTPGQGLQFLFEYFSETQRNKGNFPGRFSGRQFSNSRSEMNVSTLELGDSALYLCASSLNPGAETQYFGPGTRLLVL.

The V gene is TRBV6-1, the J gene TRBJ1-2; D may be TRBD1 (6 bases). Germline assignment: CDR1 MNHNS and CDR2 SASEGT. Between the trimmed V and J ends, which lost 2 bases and 4 bases, there was a span of 20 bases. The length of the CDR3 is 17 residues. The CDR3 nucleotides are TGTGCCAGCAGTGAACATACAGGGCCCGGGCGCAGCTATGGCTACACCTTC. It is translated as CASSEHTGPGRSYGYTF.

The chain is built from TRBV25-1 and TRBJ1-4; D gene ambiguous. Germline V gives CDR1 MGHDK, CDR2 SYGVNS. The V and J ends lost 7 bases and 3 bases respectively, with 9 bases between them. The CDR3 runs to 13 residues. CDR3 in DNA: TGTGCCAGCATCGGCTTTTCTAATGAAAAACTGTTTTTT. The encoded protein is CASIGFSNEKLFF. The variable domain in full, with the rest retrieved from reference TRBV25-1 and TRBJ1-4, is EADIYQTPRYLVIGTGKKITLECSQTMGHDKMYWYQQDPGMELHLIHYSYGVNSTEKGDLSSESTVSRIRTEHFPLTLESARPSHTSQYLCASIGFSNEKLFFGSGTQLSVL.

The rearrangement joins TRBV4-2 to TRBJ2-7; D might be TRBD1 (5 bases). The CDR3 is 16 residues long. Germline CDR1 and CDR2: LGHNA and YNFKEQ. The V end lost 0 bases, the J end lost 4 bases, and 16 bases lay between the germline ends. CDR3 protein: CASSQDLGQGQYEQYF. The CDR3 DNA reads as TGTGCCAGCAGCCAAGATTTAGGGCAGGGCCAGTACGAGCAGTACTTC.

V is TRBV6-4 and J is TRBJ2-1; 16 bases align to TRBD2. This CDR3 is 15 amino acids long. V trimming: 6 bases; J trimming: 10 bases; junction bases outside the gene matches: 6. Germline V lookup: CDR1 MRHNA, CDR2 SNTAGT. CDR3 region: CASRGLAGGQGEQFF. The DNA for the CDR3 is TGTGCCAGCAGGGGACTAGCGGGAGGGCAAGGGGAGCAGTTCTTC.

V and J are TRBV7-7 and TRBJ2-1; a weak D match, TRBD2 (5 bases). This CDR3 is 15 amino acids long. Trimming stripped 6 bases from V and 0 bases from J, with 12 bases between. Germline V gene data show CDR1 as SSHAT and CDR2 as FNYEAQ (reference sequence). The CDR3 reads CASSPLGSSYNEQFF. In DNA, the CDR3 is TGTGCCAGCAGTCCACTAGGCAGCTCCTACAATGAGCAGTTCTTC.

The CDR3 is CASSFSGTSTDTQYF. For the CDR3, the DNA is TGTGCCAGCAGTTTTAGCGGGACCAGCACAGATACGCAGTATTTT. This chain connects TRBV28 to TRBJ2-3; 8 nucleotides align to TRBD2. CDR1 is MDHEN and CDR2 is SYDVKM in the germline V gene. The V gene end was trimmed by 3 bases and the J gene end by 0 bases; junction bases not matched to a gene: 2. The CDR3 has 15 amino acids.

This rearrangement joins TRBV19 to TRBJ1-1; no definite D call. The V and J ends lost 3 bases and 1 base respectively, with 15 bases between them. The CDR3 is 16 residues long. Germline V gene sequence: CDR1 LNHDA, CDR2 SQIVND (reference sequence). CDR3 protein: CASSMGQTYSNTEAFF. The CDR3, as DNA: TGTGCCAGTAGTATGGGCCAGACCTACTCGAACACTGAAGCTTTCTTT.

The gene calls are TRBV5-1 and TRBJ1-1; 10 nucleotides align to TRBD1. In germline, CDR1 is SGHRS, CDR2 YFSETQ. The CDR3 is made up of 13 amino acids. Trimming cost V 4 bases and J 8 bases; bases outside gene matches: 5. The CDR3 region is CASSTTGGREAFF. As DNA, the CDR3 is TGCGCCAGCAGCACGACAGGGGGCCGCGAAGCTTTCTTT.

The CDR3 spells CASSRREGTGELFF. The CDR3 DNA sequence: TGTGCCAGCAGCCGGAGGGAGGGGACCGGGGAGCTGTTTTTT. V is TRBV7-9 and J is TRBJ2-2, with 7 bases fitting TRBD2. With 5 bases clipped from V and 5 bases from J, the junction kept 5 bases outside the gene matches. The CDR3 consists of 14 residues. Germline assignment: CDR1 SEHNR and CDR2 FQNEAQ (reference sequence).

This chain connects TRBV23-1 to TRBJ2-5; possible D gene TRBD1, 5 bases. TRBV23-1 qualifies as an ORF whose function is uncertain. This CDR3 is 12 amino acids long. Trimming shortened V by 11 bases and J by 4 bases, and 14 bases separated the two germline ends. DNA for the CDR3: TGCGCCCGCCGACAAAGGGGAGAGACCCAGTACTTC. Its protein is CARRQRGETQYF.

The genes are TRBV5-1 and TRBJ2-7; TRBD2 is a possible D gene (6 bases). CDR1 SGHRS and CDR2 YFSETQ come from the germline V gene. The CDR3 loop spans 13 amino acids. Trimming took 7 bases from V and 5 from J, leaving 16 bases between them. In DNA form, the CDR3 reads TGCGCCAGCGGACGGGCGGGGTTCAACGAGCAGTACTTC. It specifies CASGRAGFNEQYF.